A selection of T cell receptor beta chains follows, all from one sample in a study of blood T cell repertoires in COVID-19. Libraries were prepared by immunoSEQ multiplex PCR; TCRdb keeps only in-frame clonotypes and omits some of them. The data hold 250,000 to 350,000 clones, with 89% observed a single time. Sequencing was performed on peripheral blood. The receptors derive from a woman aged 40 to 50 who had recovered from COVID-19. CDR3s include the opening cysteine and the closing phenylalanine or tryptophan. A D gene is named only where the DNA matches it firmly. Clone size is shown for a subset of rows, as once, few, many or a class of expanded clone.

TRBV5-1	TRBJ2-2	-	-	TGCGCCAGCAGCTTTGGCCAGCGGCAGCCCACCGGGGAGCTGTTTTTT	CASSFGQRQPTGELFF
TRBV13	TRBJ1-6	-	-	TGTGCCAGCAGCTCCATTCCGGTTTCTAATTCACCCCTCCACTTT	CASSSIPVSNSPLHF
TRBV11-3	TRBJ2-1	few	TRBD2	TGTGCCAGCAGCTTGGATGGCCGGGAGGGCAGGGATGAGCAGTTCTTC	CASSLDGREGRDEQFF
TRBV7-8	TRBJ1-3	-	-	TGTGCCAGCAGCTTAGTATCCACTACCACCTCTGGAAACACCATATATTTT	CASSLVSTTTSGNTIYF
TRBV29-1	TRBJ1-3	-	TRBD1	TGCAGCGCCCGACAGGGGAGCTCTGGAAACACCATATATTTT	CSARQGSSGNTIYF
TRBV9	TRBJ2-1	-	-	TGTGCCAGCAGCGTACCTCCCACGGGAGTGTTCAATGAGCAGTTCTTC	CASSVPPTGVFNEQFF
TRBV27	TRBJ1-5	-	TRBD1	TGTGCCAGCAGTTGGACAGGCGGGGGCAATCAGCCCCAGCATTTT	CASSWTGGGNQPQHF
TRBV9	TRBJ1-2	-	-	TGTGCCAGCAGCTCCCGAGGGGGGGGGAACTATGGCTACACCTTC	CASSSRGGGNYGYTF
TRBV6-1	TRBJ2-7	-	-	TGTGCCAGCAGTGCACTCCGGGACTGGAACCCCTACGAGCAGTACTTC	CASSALRDWNPYEQYF
TRBV19	TRBJ2-1	-	TRBD2	TGTGCCAGTAGTATAAAACTAGCGGCCTACAATGAGCAGTTCTTC	CASSIKLAAYNEQFF
TRBV12-3/TRBV12-4	TRBJ2-5	-	-	TGTGCCAGCAGTTTCCCGGGGGTAGAGACCCAGTACTTC	CASSFPGVETQYF
TRBV18	TRBJ1-1	-	-	TGTGCCAGCTCAGCAGGGGAGAACACTGAAGCTTTCTTT	CASSAGENTEAFF
TRBV7-7	TRBJ2-3	-	-	TGTGCTAGCAGCTTAGGAGTCGGCGGGAGCACAGATACGCAGTATTTT	CASSLGVGGSTDTQYF
TRBV19	TRBJ1-1	once	-	TGTGCCGGGGGGGAGTTTGAAGCTTTCTTT	CAGGEFEAFF
TRBV7-8	TRBJ2-1	once	-	TGTGCCAGCTCAACAGGGTATGAGCAGTTCTTC	CASSTGYEQFF
TRBV10-3	TRBJ1-5	once	-	TGTGCCATCAGTGAGAGTGGGGCGTCAGGGGTCCAGCCCCAGCATTTT	CAISESGASGVQPQHF
TRBV27	TRBJ2-1	-	-	TGTGCCAGCAGTTTCGCAGGGCTAGCGCTACTACCTCCCTACAATGAGCAGTTCTTC	CASSFAGLALLPPYNEQFF
TRBV6-5	TRBJ2-7	once	-	TGTGCCAGCAGTTCCCAGGGGGGAATCTCCTACGAGCAGTACTTC	CASSSQGGISYEQYF
TRBV19	TRBJ1-5	-	TRBD1	TGTGCCAGTAGTTCCGGGACAGACAATCAGCCCCAGCATTTT	CASSSGTDNQPQHF
TRBV3-1/TRBV3-2	TRBJ2-3	-	TRBD2	TGTGCCAGCAGCCAAGATTGGGTAGCGGGAGGCACTAGCACAGATACGCAGTATTTT	CASSQDWVAGGTSTDTQYF
TRBV7-3	TRBJ2-3	once	TRBD1	TGTGCCAGCAGCTTGGGACAGGGAGGGACAGATACGCAGTATTTT	CASSLGQGGTDTQYF
TRBV30	TRBJ2-1	once	-	TGTGCCTTGGGGGAGAGCAATGAGCAGTTCTTC	CALGESNEQFF
TRBV24-1	TRBJ2-3	-	TRBD1	TGTGCCACCAGTGCAGCGACAGGGGACACAGATACGCAGTATTTT	CATSAATGDTDTQYF
TRBV4-1	TRBJ1-5	few	-	TGCGCCAGCGGTTGGGGGCCCAATCAGCCCCAGCATTTT	CASGWGPNQPQHF
TRBV5-4	TRBJ1-6	-	TRBD1	TGTGCCAGCAGCTTGGAGCAGGGGGCTGTTCGTTCACCCCTCCACTTT	CASSLEQGAVRSPLHF
TRBV10-3	TRBJ1-6	-	-	TGTGCCATCAGTGAGGAGAACAGAAATAATTCACCCCTCCACTTT	CAISEENRNNSPLHF
TRBV12-5	TRBJ2-3	-	TRBD1	TGTGCTAGGCCCGGACAGGGGGCGACGGTAGATACGCAGTATTTT	CARPGQGATVDTQYF
TRBV3-1/TRBV3-2	TRBJ1-2	-	TRBD1	TGTGCCAGCAGACCGCGGGACAGGGGGCAGGGCTACACCTTC	CASRPRDRGQGYTF
TRBV5-1	TRBJ2-7	-	TRBD2	TGCGCCAGCAGAGGACTAGCGGGAGGACCGCAAACCTACGAGCAGTACTTC	CASRGLAGGPQTYEQYF
TRBV18	TRBJ1-5	-	-	TGTGCCAGCTCTCTGGGCACGGTCAGTCAGCCCCAGCATTTT	CASSLGTVSQPQHF
TRBV13	TRBJ2-3	-	-	TGTGCCAGCAGCTCCTTTACCGATCCGGGACAAACTAGCACAGATACGCAGTATTTT	CASSSFTDPGQTSTDTQYF
TRBV5-1	TRBJ2-2	once	TRBD1	TGCGCCAGCAGCTTGTACAGGGGGCAGAGAGACACCGGGGAGCTGTTTTTT	CASSLYRGQRDTGELFF
TRBV7-2	TRBJ2-1	-	TRBD2	TGTGCCAGCAGCGCCCGACTAGCGGGCAACAATGAGCAGTTCTTC	CASSARLAGNNEQFF
TRBV7-9	TRBJ2-1	-	-	TGTGCCAGCAGCTTACTCCCCTCAACGGAGGGCAGTGAGCAGTTCTTC	CASSLLPSTEGSEQFF
TRBV25-1	TRBJ2-5	-	TRBD2	TGTGCCAGCAGTCGCCATAGCGGGAGGGAGACCCAGTACTTC	CASSRHSGRETQYF
TRBV11-2	TRBJ1-4	-	TRBD1	TGTGCCAGCAGCTCCGGGACAGGGAATGAAAAACTGTTTTTT	CASSSGTGNEKLFF
TRBV18	TRBJ2-1	-	TRBD1	TGTGCCAGCTCACCGGACAGGGGAACACACAATGAGCAGTTCTTC	CASSPDRGTHNEQFF
TRBV5-8	TRBJ1-6	-	TRBD1	TGTGCCAGCAGCTTGGCCAGGACAGGGGGTTCACCCCTCCACTTT	CASSLARTGGSPLHF
TRBV15	TRBJ2-7	few	TRBD1	TGTGCCACCAGCGCCGACAGGGGGGGGTACGAGCAGTACTTC	CATSADRGGYEQYF
TRBV7-2	TRBJ2-7	-	TRBD2	TGTGCCAGCAGCTCCGGGACTAGCGGGAGGGCCGAAACCTACGAGCAGTACTTC	CASSSGTSGRAETYEQYF
TRBV2	TRBJ2-5	-	TRBD1	TGTGCCAGCAGTACCTCCGGGACAGGGTCCGAGACCCAGTACTTC	CASSTSGTGSETQYF
TRBV28	TRBJ2-6	-	-	TGTGCCAGCATAGGAGGCTCTGGGGCCAACGTCCTGACTTTC	CASIGGSGANVLTF
TRBV6-5	TRBJ1-1	-	-	TGTGCCAGCAGTCTTAAAATGAACACTGAAGCTTTCTTT	CASSLKMNTEAFF
TRBV6-6	TRBJ1-2	-	-	TGTGCCAGCAGTTACTCGACAGGTACCTCCGGCTACACCTTC	CASSYSTGTSGYTF
TRBV19	TRBJ1-1	-	-	TGTGCCAGTAGTATATTTGCCGGGTCGGACACTGAAGCTTTCTTT	CASSIFAGSDTEAFF
TRBV28	TRBJ1-2	-	TRBD1	TGTGCCAGCAGTCCGGACAGGGTCAGCTACACCTTC	CASSPDRVSYTF
TRBV5-5	TRBJ2-5	-	-	TGTGCCAGCAGCTTGGAGCCCCAAGAGACCCAGTACTTC	CASSLEPQETQYF